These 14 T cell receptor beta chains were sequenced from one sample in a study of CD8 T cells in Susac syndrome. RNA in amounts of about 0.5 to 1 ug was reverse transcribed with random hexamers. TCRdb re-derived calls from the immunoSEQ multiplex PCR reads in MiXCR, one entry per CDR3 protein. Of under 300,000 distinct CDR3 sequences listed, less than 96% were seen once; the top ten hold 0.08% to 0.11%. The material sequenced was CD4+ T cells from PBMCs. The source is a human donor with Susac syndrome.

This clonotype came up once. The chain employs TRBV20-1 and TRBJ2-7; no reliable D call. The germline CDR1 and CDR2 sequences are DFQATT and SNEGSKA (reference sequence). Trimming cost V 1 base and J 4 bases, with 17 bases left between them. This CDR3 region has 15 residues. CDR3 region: CSARGFGQPRYEQYF. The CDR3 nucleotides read TGCAGTGCTAGAGGGTTCGGTCAGCCCCGGTACGAGCAGTACTTC.

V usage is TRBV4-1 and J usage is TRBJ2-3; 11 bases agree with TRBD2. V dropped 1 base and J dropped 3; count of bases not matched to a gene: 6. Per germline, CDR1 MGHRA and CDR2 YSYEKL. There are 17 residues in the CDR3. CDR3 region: CASSQGSGRAWTDTQYF. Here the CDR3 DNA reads TGCGCCAGCAGCCAAGGTAGCGGGAGGGCCTGGACAGATACGCAGTATTTT.

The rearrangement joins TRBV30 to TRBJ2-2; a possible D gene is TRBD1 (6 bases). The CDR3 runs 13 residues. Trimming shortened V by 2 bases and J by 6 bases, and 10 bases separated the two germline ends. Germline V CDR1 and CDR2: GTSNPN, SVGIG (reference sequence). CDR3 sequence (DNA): TGTGCCTGGAGTAGTTGGGGGCCCGGGGAGCTGTTTTTT. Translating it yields CAWSSWGPGELFF.

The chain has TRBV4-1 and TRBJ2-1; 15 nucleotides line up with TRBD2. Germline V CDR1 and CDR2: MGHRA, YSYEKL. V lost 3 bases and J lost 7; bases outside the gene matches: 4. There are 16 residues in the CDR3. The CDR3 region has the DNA TGCGCCAGCAGCCACCCGGGACTAGCGGGAGGTAATGAGCAGTTCTTC. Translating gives CASSHPGLAGGNEQFF.

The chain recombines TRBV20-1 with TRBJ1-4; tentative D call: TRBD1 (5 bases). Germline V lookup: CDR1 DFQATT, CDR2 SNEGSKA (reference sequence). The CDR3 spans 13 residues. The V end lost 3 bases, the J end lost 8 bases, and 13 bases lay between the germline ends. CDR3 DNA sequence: TGCAGTGCTAGCTGGGGGAACAGAGAAAAACTGTTTTTT. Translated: CSASWGNREKLFF.

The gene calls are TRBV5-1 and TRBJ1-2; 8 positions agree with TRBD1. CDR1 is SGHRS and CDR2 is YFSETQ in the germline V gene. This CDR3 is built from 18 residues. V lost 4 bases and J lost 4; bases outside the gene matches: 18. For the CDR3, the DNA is TGCGCCAGCAGCGCTGGTTGGACAGGGAATGAGCAATCCTATGGCTACACCTTC. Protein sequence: CASSAGWTGNEQSYGYTF.

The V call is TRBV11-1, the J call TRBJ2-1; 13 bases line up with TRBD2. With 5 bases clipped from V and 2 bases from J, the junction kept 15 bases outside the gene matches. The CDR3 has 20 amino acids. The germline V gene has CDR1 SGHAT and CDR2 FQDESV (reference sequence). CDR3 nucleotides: TGTGCCAGCAGCGCCAGGGTAAAGACTAGCGGGAGGCAACCCTACAATGAGCAGTTCTTC. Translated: CASSARVKTSGRQPYNEQFF.

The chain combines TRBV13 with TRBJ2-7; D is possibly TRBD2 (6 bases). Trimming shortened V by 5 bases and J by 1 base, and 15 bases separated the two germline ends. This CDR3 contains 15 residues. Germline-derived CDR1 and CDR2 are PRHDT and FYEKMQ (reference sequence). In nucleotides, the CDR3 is TGTGCCAGCAGCCGTCGACTAGAAATTTCCTACGAGCAGTACTTC. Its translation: CASSRRLEISYEQYF.

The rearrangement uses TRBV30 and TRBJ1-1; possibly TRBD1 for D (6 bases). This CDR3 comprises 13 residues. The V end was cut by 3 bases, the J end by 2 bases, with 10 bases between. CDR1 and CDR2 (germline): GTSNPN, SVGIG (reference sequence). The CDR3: CAWRLDSNTEAFF. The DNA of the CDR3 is TGTGCCTGGAGGTTGGACAGTAACACTGAAGCTTTCTTT.

The CDR3 bases are TGTGCCGGGGGTGGGCAGCTCTCTGGAAACACCATATATTTT. It is translated as CAGGGQLSGNTIYF. This sequence joins TRBV7-9 and TRBJ1-3; D is perhaps TRBD1 (5 bases). Trimming took 11 bases from V and 0 from J, leaving 14 bases between them. This CDR3 has 14 residues. Germline loops: CDR1 SEHNR, CDR2 FQNEAQ (reference sequence).

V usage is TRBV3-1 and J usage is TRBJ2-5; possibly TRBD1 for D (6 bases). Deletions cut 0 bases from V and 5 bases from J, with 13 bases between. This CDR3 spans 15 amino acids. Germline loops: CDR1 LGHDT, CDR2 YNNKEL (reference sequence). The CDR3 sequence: CASSQDYRVRETQYF. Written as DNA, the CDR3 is TGTGCCAGCAGCCAAGATTACAGGGTACGGGAGACCCAGTACTTC.

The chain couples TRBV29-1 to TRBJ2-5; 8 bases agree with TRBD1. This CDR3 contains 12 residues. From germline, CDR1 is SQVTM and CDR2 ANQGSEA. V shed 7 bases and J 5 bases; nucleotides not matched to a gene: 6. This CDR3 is CSGYRGSETQYF. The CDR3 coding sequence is TGCAGCGGATACAGGGGGTCGGAGACCCAGTACTTC.

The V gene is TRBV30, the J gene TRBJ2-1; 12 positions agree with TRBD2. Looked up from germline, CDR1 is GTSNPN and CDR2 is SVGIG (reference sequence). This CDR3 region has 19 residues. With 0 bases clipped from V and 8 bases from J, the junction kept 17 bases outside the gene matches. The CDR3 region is CAWSVSGLGRLAGDDEQFF. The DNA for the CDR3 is TGTGCCTGGAGTGTATCAGGTTTGGGGCGACTAGCGGGAGACGATGAGCAGTTCTTC.

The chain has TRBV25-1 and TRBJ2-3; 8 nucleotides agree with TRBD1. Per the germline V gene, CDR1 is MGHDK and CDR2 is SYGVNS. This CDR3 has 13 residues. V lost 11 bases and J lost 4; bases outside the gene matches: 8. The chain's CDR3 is CASRRQGSDTQYF. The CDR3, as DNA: TGTGCCTCACGCAGACAGGGGTCAGATACGCAGTATTTT.